These 10 T cell receptor beta chains were sequenced from one sample in a study of vaccination and CD4 T cells after COVID-19. Their cognate antigens are unknown. The study sequenced cultured CD4+ T cell DNA using the Oncomine TCR Beta short-read assay. TCRdb re-called the PCR reads through MiXCR, storing one row per CDR3 protein. The sample lists 20,000 to 30,000 distinct CDR3 sequences, more than 40% seen once, with 5% to 6.5% in the top ten. Specified treatment: roughly 10-day PBMC culture with coronavirus spike peptide pools or control peptides (ViraFEST assay). Material: CD4+ T cells from blood, cultured in vitro. Receptor source: a human donor who had recovered from COVID-19.

This clonotype was counted between two and nine times. The rearrangement joins TRBV20-1 to TRBJ2-2, with 7 bases lining up with TRBD2. The V and J ends lost 3 bases and 3 bases, in that order; junction bases with no gene match: 4. The CDR3 covers 14 residues. Germline values: CDR1 DFQATT, CDR2 SNEGSKA (reference sequence). CDR3 coding DNA: TGCAGTGCTAGCATGGCGGGGGACACCGGGGAGCTGTTTTTT. This translates into CSASMAGDTGELFF.

The rearrangement joins TRBV12-3 or TRBV12-4 to TRBJ1-5; no clear D gene. The CDR3 totals 14 residues. The V end lost 4 bases, the J end lost 5 bases, and 12 bases lay between the germline ends. CDR3 in amino acids: CASSSNGGDQPQHF. The CDR3 DNA follows: TGTGCCAGCAGTTCAAATGGTGGGGATCAGCCCCAGCATTTT.

The V gene is TRBV6-7, the J gene TRBJ2-3; 7 bases are a match to TRBD1. TRBV6-7 is recorded as an ORF, its role being uncertain. The CDR3 totals 18 residues. V was clipped by 2 bases and J by 7 bases; unmatched bases: 18. CDR3 DNA sequence: TGTGCCAGCAGTTACCCCCCTTGGGGACAGCGGCCCTCGAATACGCAGTATTTT. Protein product: CASSYPPWGQRPSNTQYF.

This clonotype was seen a few times. The chain carries TRBV19 and TRBJ1-2; possibly TRBD1 for D (5 bases). There are 15 residues in the CDR3. Germline-derived CDR1 and CDR2 are LNHDA and SQIVND (reference sequence). V lost 5 bases and J lost 2, with 15 bases in between. The CDR3 DNA sequence: TGTGCCAGTAGTCCCAGGACAAAGGGCAACTATGGCTACACCTTC. Residues: CASSPRTKGNYGYTF. Full variable domain (rest looked up from reference TRBV19 and TRBJ1-2): DGGITQSPKYLFRKEGQNVTLSCEQNLNHDAMYWYRQDPGQGLRLIYYSQIVNDFQKGDIAEGYSVSREKKESFPLTVTSAQKNPTAFYLCASSPRTKGNYGYTFGSGTRLTVV.

The chain links TRBV20-1 to TRBJ2-7, with 11 nucleotides matching TRBD1. Germline V CDR1 and CDR2: DFQATT, SNEGSKA (reference sequence). V lost 4 bases, J lost 6 bases, and 8 bases stayed unmatched. CDR3 size: 14 residues. The CDR3 coding sequence is TGCAGTGCTAACCGCGGGACAGGGGGTCTCGAGCAGTACTTC. Translated: CSANRGTGGLEQYF.

This clonotype occurred a few times. This chain uses TRBV7-3 with TRBJ1-2; tentative D call: TRBD1 (5 bases). Trimming removed 5 bases from V and 6 bases from J, with 10 bases in between. Germline V gene data show CDR1 as SGHTA and CDR2 as FQGTGA. The CDR3 is 12 residues long. The CDR3 bases are TGTGCCAGCAGCCCGAGGGGCGATGGCTACACCTTC. Translation: CASSPRGDGYTF. Drawing the rest from reference TRBV7-3 and TRBJ1-2, the complete variable domain is GAGVSQTPSNKVTEKGKYVELRCDPISGHTALYWYRQSLGQGPEFLIYFQGTGAADDSGLPNDRFFAVRPEGSVSTLKIQRTERGDSAVYLCASSPRGDGYTFGSGTRLTVV.

CDR3: CATSDSGRYSNQPQHF. CDR3 DNA sequence: TGTGCCACCAGTGACTCCGGACGGTATAGCAATCAGCCCCAGCATTTT. The rearrangement joins TRBV24-1 to TRBJ1-5; D unresolved. The CDR3 has 16 residues. Germline assignment: CDR1 KGHDR and CDR2 SFDVKD. V was shortened by 4 bases and J by 0 bases, with 12 bases between the two germline ends.

The CDR3 protein is CASSIASGDYGYTF. In DNA, the CDR3 is TGTGCCAGTAGTATCGCCAGTGGGGACTATGGCTACACCTTC. The chain has TRBV19 and TRBJ1-2; D is unresolved. Germline loops: CDR1 LNHDA, CDR2 SQIVND (reference sequence). The CDR3 consists of 14 residues. Trimming removed 3 bases from V and 3 bases from J, with 11 bases in between.

The genes are TRBV29-1 and TRBJ2-2; perhaps TRBD1 as D (5 bases). V was shortened by 8 bases and J by 6 bases, with 16 bases between the two germline ends. CDR3 length: 13 residues. Germline CDR1 SQVTM, CDR2 ANQGSEA. CDR3 DNA sequence: TGCAGCAATTATACGTGGGGCGCCGGGGAGCTGTTTTTT. Amino acid sequence: CSNYTWGAGELFF.

This clonotype has a handful of counts. The chain links TRBV7-8 to TRBJ1-1; D uncertain. The CDR3 runs 14 residues. Germline V gene lookup returns CDR1 SGHVS and CDR2 FQNEAQ. Deletions cut 4 bases from V and 1 base from J, with 10 bases between. The CDR3 spells CASSSGDRNTEAFF. CDR3 in DNA: TGTGCCAGCAGCTCAGGCGATCGGAACACTGAAGCTTTCTTT.